The rows below give T cell receptor beta chains drawn from one sample of a study of T-cell reconstitution after alpha-beta-depleted transplantation in children. TCRdb re-analysed the PCR reads in MiXCR, keeping a single row per CDR3 protein. Among about 110,000 distinct CDR3 sequences listed, approximately 6.6% were seen once. The sequencing used PBMCs, mostly from graft donor cells, collected 360 days after TCRalphabeta/CD19-depleted stem cell transplant. The receptors here all came from a male patient between 2 and 15 years old who had a stem cell transplant for acute lymphoblastic leukemia, so the T cells may come from the graft donor. The CDR3 runs from the conserved cysteine through the conserved F or W. The order of the fields is J gene, V gene, D gene, clone size, CDR3 protein, CDR3 DNA. A D gene is named only where the DNA matches it firmly. Size is omitted from some rows. Given values are once, few, many or a class for expanded clones.

TRBJ2-5	TRBV4-3	TRBD1	many	CASSHSTGDQETQYF	TGCGCCAGCAGCCACTCGACAGGGGACCAAGAGACCCAGTACTTC
TRBJ2-2	TRBV12-3/TRBV12-4	.	many	CASRDRGGPNTGELFF	TGTGCCAGCAGGGATCGTGGCGGGCCAAACACCGGGGAGCTGTTTTTT
TRBJ2-5	TRBV5-1	TRBD1	many	CASSLWTGDQETQYF	TGCGCCAGCAGCTTGTGGACAGGGGACCAAGAGACCCAGTACTTC
TRBJ2-1	TRBV29-1	TRBD2	many	CSVDGLAGGLDANEQFF	TGCAGCGTTGACGGACTAGCGGGGGGCCTGGACGCCAATGAGCAGTTCTTC
TRBJ1-1	TRBV18	TRBD1	few	CASSPWDSEAFF	TGTGCCAGCTCACCATGGGACAGCGAAGCTTTCTTT
TRBJ2-1	TRBV4-3	.	few	CASSRLKGRSNEQFF	TGCGCCAGCAGCCGGCTAAAGGGCAGGAGCAATGAGCAGTTCTTC
TRBJ2-7	TRBV28	.	many	CASSAYGSPYEQYF	TGTGCCAGCAGTGCTTATGGGTCCCCCTACGAGCAGTACTTC
TRBJ2-1	TRBV4-2	.	many	CASSPLRESYNEQFF	TGTGCCAGCAGCCCTCTCCGGGAGTCCTACAATGAGCAGTTCTTC
TRBJ1-2	TRBV29-1	.	.	CSVEGRVGYTF	TGCAGCGTTGAAGGGCGGGTTGGCTACACCTTC
TRBJ2-3	TRBV9	.	many	CASSVGLWGTDTQYF	TGTGCCAGCAGCGTAGGACTGTGGGGCACAGATACGCAGTATTTT
TRBJ2-3	TRBV12-3/TRBV12-4	TRBD1	many	CATLRGNTQYF	TGTGCCACCCTCAGGGGGAATACGCAGTATTTT
TRBJ2-7	TRBV4-3	.	.	CASSQDWRGDEQYF	TGCGCCAGCAGCCAAGATTGGAGAGGGGACGAGCAGTACTTC
TRBJ1-5	TRBV12-3/TRBV12-4	.	many	CASSPQSSEPQHF	TGTGCCAGCAGTCCTCAGTCCTCGGAGCCCCAGCATTTT
TRBJ2-3	TRBV7-8	TRBD1	.	CASSAVVGQRLSTDTQYF	TGTGCCAGCAGCGCAGTGGTGGGACAGAGACTTAGCACAGATACGCAGTATTTT
TRBJ2-7	TRBV20-1	.	many	CSARSTTYEQYF	TGCAGTGCTAGGTCCACGACTTACGAGCAGTACTTC
TRBJ2-1	TRBV12-3/TRBV12-4	.	many	CASSFLGRGGGWDEQFF	TGTGCCAGCAGTTTCCTGGGTCGAGGTGGAGGCTGGGATGAGCAGTTCTTC
TRBJ2-6	TRBV11-3	.	few	CASSFNRGAGGANVLTF	TGTGCCAGCAGCTTTAATCGGGGGGCCGGAGGGGCCAACGTCCTGACTTTC
TRBJ2-5	TRBV11-1	.	few	CASSLALAPRETQYF	TGTGCCAGCAGCTTAGCTCTGGCCCCCCGAGAGACCCAGTACTTC
TRBJ2-1	TRBV5-6	.	.	CASSWGPRILYNEQFF	TGTGCCAGCAGCTGGGGCCCCCGGATCCTCTACAATGAGCAGTTCTTC
TRBJ2-7	TRBV27	.	many	CASSFQGPSSYEQYF	TGTGCCAGCAGTTTCCAGGGGCCTAGCTCCTACGAGCAGTACTTC
TRBJ1-1	TRBV30	.	few	CAWSVRLLGEAFF	TGTGCCTGGAGTGTACGGCTCCTGGGCGAAGCTTTCTTT
TRBJ1-1	TRBV12-3/TRBV12-4	TRBD1	few	CASSSAARDRNTEAFF	TGTGCCAGCAGTTCGGCGGCGAGGGACAGGAACACTGAAGCTTTCTTT
TRBJ2-7	TRBV5-1	TRBD2	.	CASSFPLGAGDYEQYF	TGCGCCAGCAGCTTTCCCCTCGGGGCGGGAGACTACGAGCAGTACTTC
TRBJ2-1	TRBV12-5	TRBD2	many	CASGLAGGPNEQFF	TGTGCTAGTGGTTTGGCGGGGGGGCCAAATGAGCAGTTCTTC
TRBJ1-5	TRBV28	TRBD1	few	CASSLIYRGDQPQHF	TGTGCCAGCAGTTTAATATACAGGGGGGATCAGCCCCAGCATTTT
TRBJ1-2	TRBV29-1	TRBD1	many	CSVPTGGGYTF	TGCAGCGTTCCGACAGGGGGCGGCTACACCTTC
TRBJ1-5	TRBV3-1	.	few	CASSQTGQPQHF	TGTGCCAGCAGCCAGACGGGTCAGCCCCAGCATTTT
TRBJ1-1	TRBV10-1	.	.	CASSGRVGTEAFF	TGCGCCAGCAGTGGAAGAGTTGGGACTGAAGCTTTCTTT
TRBJ2-3	TRBV7-9	TRBD1	.	CASSSAGGGTDTQYF	TGTGCCAGCAGCTCGGCAGGGGGCGGCACAGATACGCAGTATTTT
TRBJ1-1	TRBV7-9	.	few	CASSPRDQTEAFF	TGTGCCAGCAGCCCTAGGGACCAAACTGAAGCTTTCTTT
TRBJ1-2	TRBV9	TRBD1	few	CASSPGDSNNYGYTF	TGTGCCAGCAGCCCGGGGGACAGCAATAACTATGGCTACACCTTC
TRBJ2-7	TRBV9	.	many	CASSLYPGDNAYEQYF	TGTGCCAGCAGCCTATACCCCGGGGACAACGCCTACGAGCAGTACTTC
TRBJ2-7	TRBV29-1	TRBD2	many	CSALAGSSYEQYF	TGCAGCGCTTTAGCGGGCAGCTCCTACGAGCAGTACTTC
TRBJ2-5	TRBV6-2/TRBV6-3	TRBD1	many	CASSIWTGRETQYF	TGTGCCAGCAGTATATGGACAGGGAGAGAGACCCAGTACTTC
TRBJ1-4	TRBV29-1	.	many	CSVQPRTTNEKLFF	TGCAGCGTCCAGCCCCGAACAACTAATGAAAAACTGTTTTTT
TRBJ2-5	TRBV6-5	TRBD2	once	CASSYGGAGGQETQYF	TGTGCCAGCAGTTACGGAGGGGCGGGGGGGCAAGAGACCCAGTACTTC
TRBJ2-5	TRBV7-2	.	.	CASSRSGGAETQYF	TGTGCCAGCAGCCGTTCGGGGGGCGCGGAGACCCAGTACTTC
TRBJ2-7	TRBV28	TRBD1	.	CASSFGRGHDEQYF	TGTGCCAGCAGTTTCGGCAGGGGGCACGACGAGCAGTACTTC